These 22 T cell receptor beta chains were sequenced from one sample in a study of T cell clonality in common variable immunodeficiency. Data came from immunoSEQ multiplex PCR; TCRdb stores just in-frame clones and leaves some out. The sample contains approximately 44,000 clones, none of them singletons. What was sequenced was peripheral blood mononuclear cells. These receptors came from a person aged 18 to 75 in good health.

This clone was found many times. The read falls 3 residues short of the CDR3 end, and the missing part is taken from the germline J gene. The rearrangement uses TRBV19 and TRBJ2-7, with D possibly called TRBD1 or TRBD2 (7 bases each). CDR1 LNHDA and CDR2 SQIVND come from the germline V gene (reference sequence). V lost 3 bases and J 2 bases, leaving 11 bases between the germline ends. The CDR3 spans 14 residues. The sequenced CDR3 bases are TGTGCCAGTAGTATTGGGAGGGGGCCCTACGAG. Amino acids: CASSIGRGPYE. The entire CDR3 is CASSIGRGPYEQYF.

The table lists this clone with many counts. The read ends 3 residues shy of where the CDR3 ends; the end is completed using the germline J gene. This chain connects TRBV7-9 to TRBJ2-2; the match to TRBD2 covers 10 bases. Germline trimming cut 2 bases from V and 7 bases from J; bases unmatched to any gene: 4. Germline assignment: CDR1 SEHNR and CDR2 FQNEAQ (reference sequence). The CDR3 covers 15 residues. Partial CDR3 DNA: TGTGCCAGCAGCTTACTAGCGGGAGACGTCGGGGAG. It is translated as CASSLLAGDVGE. The entire CDR3 reads CASSLLAGDVGELFF.

Ten or more counts support this clone. Incomplete CDR3 DNA: TGCAGTGCTAGAGCTCCAGGGACAGCCACCTACGAG. It codes for CSARAPGTATYE. The full CDR3 protein reads CSARAPGTATYEQYF. This rearrangement joins TRBV20-1 to TRBJ2-7, with TRBD1 identical over 7 bases. The sequence runs out 3 residues before the end of the CDR3; the remainder is reconstructed from the germline J gene. The ends lost 1 base at V and 2 bases at J; junction bases unmatched: 8. CDR3 length equals 15 residues. CDR1 is DFQATT and CDR2 is SNEGSKA in the germline V gene (reference sequence).

This clone was detected ten times or more. The CDR3 region is CASRVGSGTTYNEQFF. The sequenced CDR3 bases are TGTGCCAGCAGGGTGGGTAGCGGGACTACCTACAATGAG. The chain carries TRBV6-2 or TRBV6-3 and TRBJ2-1, with 8 bases lining up with TRBD2. The read stops 3 residues short of the end of the CDR3; the missing end is completed from the germline J gene. Germline V lookup: CDR1 MNHEY, CDR2 SVGEGT. The CDR3 loop spans 16 amino acids. V lost 6 bases to trimming and J lost 2 bases; unmatched junction nucleotides: 9.

This clone was found many times. Read sequence stops 3 residues before the CDR3 end, and the germline J gene provides the missing end. The chain combines TRBV7-8 with TRBJ1-2; D is undetermined. This CDR3 has 12 residues. V lost 7 bases to trimming and J lost 4 bases, with 10 bases between them. Germline V gene data show CDR1 as SGHVS and CDR2 as FQNEAQ. CDR3 bases read: TGTGCCAGCACCCCCGCGTCCTATGGC. Translation: CASTPASYG. The entire CDR3 reads CASTPASYGYTF.

Many counts were recorded for this clone. The read falls 3 residues short of the CDR3 end, and the missing part is taken from the germline J gene. The chain couples TRBV6-1 to TRBJ2-7, with D maybe TRBD1 (5 bases). The CDR3 is made up of 13 amino acids. Germline V CDR1 and CDR2: MNHNS, SASEGT. The V end lost 1 base, the J end lost 2 bases, and 6 bases lay between the germline ends. CDR3 sequence reads: CASSEGQPYEQYF. The CDR3 DNA, read in part, is TGTGCCAGCAGTGAAGGACAGCCCTACGAG.

This clone was seen at least ten times. The CDR3 end falls 3 residues outside the read, so it is completed with the germline J gene. This chain joins TRBV7-9 and TRBJ2-7; 7 bases are shared with TRBD1. J lost 3 bases, V lost 5 bases, and 10 bases had no gene match. This CDR3 comprises 15 residues. Germline CDR1 and CDR2: SEHNR and FQNEAQ (reference sequence). The DNA read from the CDR3 is TGTGCCAGCAGCCCGGAGTACGACAGGGTCTACGAG. Residues: CASSPEYDRVYE. The CDR3 as a whole reads CASSPEYDRVYEQYF. The full variable domain, in which reference TRBV7-9 and TRBJ2-7 provide the parts outside the CDR3, is DTGVSQNPRHKITKRGQNVTFRCDPISEHNRLYWYRQTLGQGPEFLTYFQNEAQLEKSRLLSDRFSAERPKGSFSTLEIQRTEQGDSAMYLCASSPEYDRVYEQYFGPGTRLTVT.

This clone was recorded many times. The CDR3 end falls 3 residues outside the read, so it is completed with the germline J gene. J is TRBJ1-4 and V is TRBV30; TRBD1 might be the D (6 bases). This CDR3 has 14 amino acids. Germline V gene data show CDR1 as GTSNPN and CDR2 as SVGIG (reference sequence). V lost 3 bases and J 10 bases, leaving 18 bases between the germline ends. The CDR3 bases that were read are TGTGCCTGGAGGGAAACAGGGTCCGGATTAAAA. It codes for CAWRETGSGLK. The CDR3, in full, reads CAWRETGSGLKLFF.

This clone occurred many times. The DNA ends 3 residues before the CDR3 does, and the rest of the CDR3 is filled in from the germline J gene. This sequence joins TRBV13 and TRBJ2-5; no clear D gene. The CDR3 contains 14 residues. Germline V gives CDR1 PRHDT, CDR2 FYEKMQ (reference sequence). V shed 1 base and J shed 1 base, with 7 bases lying between them. The CDR3 here is CASSLVQTQETQYF. CDR3 DNA (partial): TGTGCCAGCAGCTTAGTACAGACCCAAGAGACC.

There are many counts of this clone. The read finishes 3 residues shy of the CDR3 end, and the germline J gene is used to complete it. The chain links TRBV5-1 to TRBJ2-1; TRBD2 agrees at 7 bases. The germline CDR1 and CDR2 sequences are SGHRS and YFSETQ. The CDR3 has 13 residues. The ends lost 4 bases at V and 5 bases at J; junction bases unmatched: 3. CDR3 residues: CASSMGGHNEQFF. The part of the CDR3 DNA that was read is TGCGCCAGCAGCATGGGAGGGCACAATGAG. Using reference TRBV5-1 and TRBJ2-1 for the parts outside the CDR3, the full variable domain is KAGVTQTPRYLIKTRGQQVTLSCSPISGHRSVSWYQQTPGQGLQFLFEYFSETQRNKGNFPGRFSGRQFSNSRSEMNVSTLELGDSALYLCASSMGGHNEQFFGPGTRLTVL.

This clone was recorded many times. The DNA ends 3 residues before the CDR3 does, and the rest of the CDR3 is filled in from the germline J gene. The V call is TRBV5-5, the J call TRBJ2-5, with D perhaps matching TRBD2 (6 bases). The CDR3 covers 15 residues. The germline CDR1 and CDR2 sequences are SGHKS and YYEKEE (reference sequence). The V end was cut by 4 bases, the J end by 2 bases, with 15 bases between. The part of the CDR3 DNA that was read is TGTGCCAGCAGCCAACTAGCAGGCAAACAAGAGACC. Translated: CASSQLAGKQET. The full CDR3 reads CASSQLAGKQETQYF.

This clone was found many times. The read ends 3 residues shy of where the CDR3 ends; the end is completed using the germline J gene. The V call is TRBV5-1, the J call TRBJ2-2; the D gene is possibly TRBD2 (5 bases). The CDR3 is 15 residues long. V was clipped by 0 bases and J by 4 bases, with 10 bases between them. CDR1 is SGHRS and CDR2 is YFSETQ in the germline V gene. CDR3 residues: CASSLAPSSTGELFF. Partial CDR3 DNA: TGCGCCAGCAGCTTGGCCCCTAGCAGCACCGGGGAG.

This clone was recorded many times. Sequencing ends 3 residues short of the CDR3 end; the germline J gene provides the rest. The chain carries TRBV12-3 or TRBV12-4 and TRBJ2-5; 11 bases agree with TRBD2. V lost 8 bases, J lost 3 bases, and 2 bases stayed unmatched. This CDR3 contains 13 residues. The CDR3 loop reads CASGGLAEETQYF. The DNA read from the CDR3 is TGTGCCAGCGGGGGACTAGCGGAAGAGACC.

This clone was observed many times. The read ends 3 residues shy of where the CDR3 ends; the end is completed using the germline J gene. This chain links TRBV5-1 with TRBJ2-5, with D perhaps TRBD1 (6 bases). Looked up from germline, CDR1 is SGHRS and CDR2 is YFSETQ. V dropped 3 bases and J dropped 5 bases, with 14 bases sitting between them. This CDR3 comprises 14 residues. The sequenced CDR3 bases are TGCGCCAGCAGCTCGCTCCCAGGGGACGAGACC. It encodes CASSSLPGDET. The complete CDR3 protein is CASSSLPGDETQYF.

This clone was counted many times. CDR3 DNA, as far as it was read: TGCAGCGTAGCTGAACCGGGAACTAGCGGGAGGTTGGACGAG. Its translation: CSVAEPGTSGRLDE. The whole CDR3 reads CSVAEPGTSGRLDEQYF. The chain carries TRBV29-1 and TRBJ2-7; TRBD2 matches 12 bases. The read ends 3 residues shy of where the CDR3 ends; the end is completed using the germline J gene. V was clipped by 6 bases and J by 5 bases; unmatched bases: 17. Germline V gene data show CDR1 as SQVTM and CDR2 as ANQGSEA. The CDR3 contains 17 residues.

This clone appeared many times. The CDR3 end lies 3 residues beyond the end of the read and is filled in from the germline J gene. The chain links TRBV7-2 to TRBJ2-4; no reliable D call. CDR3 length equals 13 residues. Germline V lookup: CDR1 SGHTA, CDR2 FQGNSA. CDR3 loop: CASSLVFTRAQYF. Incomplete CDR3 DNA: TGTGCCAGCAGCTTAGTTTTTACGCGTGCT. The variable domain in full, completed from reference TRBV7-2 and TRBJ2-4, reads GAGVSQSPSNKVTEKGKDVELRCDPISGHTALYWYRQSLGQGLEFLIYFQGNSAPDKSGLPSDRFSAERTGGSVSTLTIQRTQQEDSAVYLCASSLVFTRAQYFGAGTRLSVL.

The sample holds many counts of this clone. Coverage ceases 3 residues before the CDR3 finishes, and the germline J gene fills in the end. The chain has TRBV5-4 and TRBJ2-7, with 7 bases lining up with TRBD2. The CDR3 sequence is 16 residues long. The germline V gene has CDR1 SGHNT and CDR2 YYREEE (reference sequence). The ends lost 4 bases at V and 3 bases at J; junction bases unmatched: 13. The covered CDR3 bases are TGTGCCAGCAGCGGGGGGGAACTTCAGGGACTCTACGAG. It codes for CASSGGELQGLYE. In full, the CDR3 is CASSGGELQGLYEQYF.

Regarding this clone: From the germline J gene comes the end of the CDR3, since the read stops 3 residues before it. The chain joins TRBV5-1 to TRBJ1-3; no clear D. This CDR3 has 14 amino acids. CDR1 SGHRS and CDR2 YFSETQ come from the germline V gene. V was pared by 0 bases and J by 9 bases, with 13 bases between. The CDR3 is CASSLAGGGSTIYF. Incomplete CDR3 DNA: TGCGCCAGCAGCTTGGCCGGTGGCGGGAGCACC.

This clone was counted many times. This chain's CDR3 is CASSDRASNQPQHF. Partial CDR3 DNA: TGTGCCAGCAGTGACAGGGCCAGCAATCAGCCC. The rearrangement uses TRBV2 and TRBJ1-5; D perhaps matches TRBD1 (5 bases). The sequence runs out 3 residues before the end of the CDR3; the remainder is reconstructed from the germline J gene. The CDR3 totals 14 residues. V lost 3 bases to trimming and J lost 1 base, with 7 bases between them. CDR1 is SNHLY and CDR2 is FYNNEI in the germline V gene.

This clone was counted at least ten times. The read halts 3 residues ahead of the CDR3 end, with the missing end drawn from the germline J gene. This rearrangement joins TRBV5-1 to TRBJ1-1; weak D call: TRBD1 (6 bases). Germline values: CDR1 SGHRS, CDR2 YFSETQ. V lost 0 bases, J lost 5 bases, and 8 bases lay in between. This CDR3 region has 13 residues. The part of the CDR3 DNA that was read is TGCGCCAGCAGCTTGGGGGACATTACTGAA. Its protein product is CASSLGDITE. The whole CDR3 sequence reads CASSLGDITEAFF.

This clone was recorded at least ten times. The sequenced fragment ends 3 residues before the CDR3 boundary, so the rest is inferred from the germline J gene. V gene TRBV7-8 combines with J gene TRBJ2-7; TRBD1 or TRBD2 may be the D gene (7 bases each). This CDR3 region has 16 residues. Germline V gene lookup returns CDR1 SGHVS and CDR2 FQNEAQ. Trimming cost V 3 bases and J 2 bases, with 17 bases left between them. CDR3 sequence reads: CASSLGRQGGTYEQYF. The covered CDR3 bases are TGTGCCAGCAGCTTGGGGAGACAGGGAGGGACCTACGAG.

The table lists this clone with many counts. The read finishes 3 residues shy of the CDR3 end, and the germline J gene is used to complete it. J is TRBJ2-1 and V is TRBV18; D is possibly TRBD2 (7 bases). The V gene's germline CDR1 is KGHSH and CDR2 LQKENI. This CDR3 spans 15 amino acids. Trimming shortened V by 3 bases and J by 0 bases, and 9 bases separated the two germline ends. The CDR3 is CASSPAGASYNEQFF. CDR3 DNA (partial): TGTGCCAGCTCACCGGCGGGGGCCTCCTACAATGAG.